The rows below give T cell receptor beta chains drawn from one sample of a study of control samples from healthy donors and cancer patients. Assay: immunoSEQ multiplex PCR; the TCRdb copy retains only in-frame clones and omits some. The sample records about 60,000 clones, roughly 95% being singletons. Sequenced: blood. The receptors shown here come from a woman between 18 and 29 years old in good health. CDR3s include the opening cysteine and the closing phenylalanine or tryptophan. A D gene is named only where the DNA matches it firmly. The size field is filled for only some rows; it gives once, few, many or a size class.

V gene: TRBV11-2
J gene: TRBJ2-1
clone size: .
D gene: TRBD2
CDR3 protein: CASSFLLAGFHEQFF
CDR3 DNA: TGTGCCAGCAGCTTTTTACTAGCGGGGTTCCATGAGCAGTTCTTC

V gene: TRBV7-9
J gene: TRBJ1-2
clone size: .
D gene: TRBD1
CDR3 protein: CASSRRTGGESYTF
CDR3 DNA: TGTGCCAGCAGCCGGAGGACAGGGGGCGAGAGCTACACCTTC

V gene: TRBV6-5
J gene: TRBJ1-6
clone size: .
D gene: .
CDR3 protein: CASSYSGEASPLHF
CDR3 DNA: TGTGCCAGCAGTTACTCAGGGGAGGCTTCACCCCTCCACTTT

V gene: TRBV7-8
J gene: TRBJ1-5
clone size: .
D gene: .
CDR3 protein: CASSPKSNQPQHF
CDR3 DNA: TGTGCCAGCAGCCCTAAGAGTAATCAGCCCCAGCATTTT

V gene: TRBV5-1
J gene: TRBJ2-7
clone size: .
D gene: .
CDR3 protein: CASSHSGEASYEQYF
CDR3 DNA: TGCGCCAGCAGCCACTCAGGGGAAGCGTCGTACGAGCAGTACTTC

V gene: TRBV3-1/TRBV3-2
J gene: TRBJ1-3
clone size: .
D gene: TRBD1
CDR3 protein: CASSRQGAGNTIYF
CDR3 DNA: TGTGCCAGCAGCCGACAGGGGGCTGGAAACACCATATATTTT

V gene: TRBV7-8
J gene: TRBJ1-5
clone size: .
D gene: TRBD1
CDR3 protein: CASSPDRARAQPQHF
CDR3 DNA: TGTGCCAGCAGCCCGGACAGGGCTAGGGCTCAGCCCCAGCATTTT

V gene: TRBV7-8
J gene: TRBJ1-6
clone size: .
D gene: .
CDR3 protein: CASSLAYDSSYNSPLHF
CDR3 DNA: TGTGCCAGCAGCTTAGCGTACGACAGCTCCTATAATTCACCCCTCCACTTT

V gene: TRBV28
J gene: TRBJ2-7
clone size: once
D gene: .
CDR3 protein: CASSLTAGIYEQYF
CDR3 DNA: TGTGCCAGCAGTTTAACGGCAGGGATCTACGAGCAGTACTTC

V gene: TRBV24-1
J gene: TRBJ2-3
clone size: once
D gene: .
CDR3 protein: CATSGHRDTGTDTQYF
CDR3 DNA: TGTGCCACCAGTGGTCACCGGGACACCGGCACAGATACGCAGTATTTT

V gene: TRBV7-9
J gene: TRBJ1-2
clone size: once
D gene: .
CDR3 protein: CASSLEIGRKEGYTF
CDR3 DNA: TGTGCCAGCAGCTTAGAGATTGGGAGGAAAGAAGGCTACACCTTC

V gene: TRBV28
J gene: TRBJ1-2
clone size: once
D gene: .
CDR3 protein: CASSYTTGTRSYGYTF
CDR3 DNA: TGTGCCAGCAGCTATACCACAGGGACCAGATCCTATGGCTACACCTTC

V gene: TRBV6-6
J gene: TRBJ1-4
clone size: .
D gene: .
CDR3 protein: CASSRPAFGGEMKLFF
CDR3 DNA: TGTGCCAGCAGTCGACCAGCTTTTGGGGGTGAAATGAAACTGTTTTTT

V gene: TRBV19
J gene: TRBJ1-1
clone size: .
D gene: .
CDR3 protein: CASSIEAIATEAFF
CDR3 DNA: TGTGCCAGTAGTATAGAGGCGATAGCCACTGAAGCTTTCTTT

V gene: TRBV4-1
J gene: TRBJ2-5
clone size: .
D gene: TRBD2
CDR3 protein: CASSQDGAGLAGETQYF
CDR3 DNA: TGCGCCAGCAGCCAAGACGGGGCGGGACTAGCGGGTGAGACCCAGTACTTC

V gene: TRBV27
J gene: TRBJ2-3
clone size: .
D gene: .
CDR3 protein: CASCPLIGCTDTQYF
CDR3 DNA: TGTGCCAGCTGTCCTTTAATAGGCTGCACAGATACGCAGTATTTT

V gene: TRBV19
J gene: TRBJ1-1
clone size: .
D gene: TRBD1
CDR3 protein: CASSPLDRARTEAFF
CDR3 DNA: TGTGCCAGTAGTCCTCTCGACAGGGCACGTACTGAAGCTTTCTTT

V gene: TRBV11-1
J gene: TRBJ2-5
clone size: .
D gene: .
CDR3 protein: CASSLAGSWETQYF
CDR3 DNA: TGTGCCAGCAGCTTAGCGGGCAGTTGGGAGACCCAGTACTTC

V gene: TRBV28
J gene: TRBJ2-7
clone size: .
D gene: .
CDR3 protein: CASSSLASTNSYEQYF
CDR3 DNA: TGTGCCAGCAGCTCATTGGCCAGCACAAACTCCTACGAGCAGTACTTC

V gene: TRBV10-1
J gene: TRBJ2-7
clone size: few
D gene: .
CDR3 protein: CASSPLSRGDTYEQYF
CDR3 DNA: TGCGCCAGCAGTCCCCTCTCGCGCGGTGATACCTACGAGCAGTACTTC

V gene: TRBV30
J gene: TRBJ1-6
clone size: .
D gene: .
CDR3 protein: CAWTPGGNSPLHF
CDR3 DNA: TGTGCCTGGACCCCTGGAGGGAATTCACCCCTCCACTTT

V gene: TRBV29-1
J gene: TRBJ1-2
clone size: once
D gene: .
CDR3 protein: CSVDDRFGYTF
CDR3 DNA: TGCAGCGTTGATGACAGGTTTGGCTACACCTTC

V gene: TRBV19
J gene: TRBJ2-3
clone size: .
D gene: TRBD2
CDR3 protein: CASSIGLAGDSGDTQYF
CDR3 DNA: TGTGCCAGTAGTATAGGACTAGCGGGGGACTCGGGAGATACGCAGTATTTT

V gene: TRBV28
J gene: TRBJ2-1
clone size: .
D gene: .
CDR3 protein: CAGAGAGQYNEQFF
CDR3 DNA: TGTGCCGGGGCCGGGGCAGGGCAGTACAATGAGCAGTTCTTC

V gene: TRBV27
J gene: TRBJ2-7
clone size: .
D gene: TRBD2
CDR3 protein: CASSPTRGTSDHEQYF
CDR3 DNA: TGTGCCAGCAGCCCCACGCGCGGGACTAGCGACCACGAGCAGTACTTC

V gene: TRBV5-4
J gene: TRBJ1-2
clone size: few
D gene: TRBD1
CDR3 protein: CASNAGRDRNGYTF
CDR3 DNA: TGTGCCAGCAACGCCGGCCGGGACAGAAATGGCTACACCTTC

V gene: TRBV28
J gene: TRBJ1-3
clone size: .
D gene: .
CDR3 protein: CASSSPSAGGNTIYF
CDR3 DNA: TGTGCCAGCAGTTCCCCCTCCGCCGGGGGAAACACCATATATTTT

V gene: TRBV9
J gene: TRBJ2-2
clone size: .
D gene: TRBD2
CDR3 protein: CASSVVSGGANTGELFF
CDR3 DNA: TGTGCCAGCAGCGTAGTGAGCGGGGGGGCAAACACCGGGGAGCTGTTTTTT

V gene: TRBV19
J gene: TRBJ1-2
clone size: .
D gene: .
CDR3 protein: CATQTLNYGYTF
CDR3 DNA: TGTGCCACTCAGACACTGAACTATGGCTACACCTTC

V gene: TRBV4-1
J gene: TRBJ2-7
clone size: .
D gene: TRBD1
CDR3 protein: CASSQDPGTGHYEQYF
CDR3 DNA: TGCGCCAGCAGCCAAGACCCCGGGACAGGACACTACGAGCAGTACTTC

V gene: TRBV5-8
J gene: TRBJ2-1
clone size: .
D gene: TRBD1
CDR3 protein: CASSYRGIVYSEQFF
CDR3 DNA: TGTGCCAGCAGTTACAGGGGTATAGTCTACAGTGAGCAGTTCTTC

V gene: TRBV11-2
J gene: TRBJ1-2
clone size: .
D gene: .
CDR3 protein: CASSLVKLVIYGYTF
CDR3 DNA: TGTGCCAGCAGCTTAGTTAAGTTAGTTATCTATGGCTACACCTTC

V gene: TRBV5-6
J gene: TRBJ1-2
clone size: .
D gene: .
CDR3 protein: CASSLSTGRAEGYTF
CDR3 DNA: TGTGCCAGCAGCTTGAGCACGGGCAGGGCGGAAGGCTACACCTTC

V gene: TRBV19
J gene: TRBJ1-2
clone size: .
D gene: .
CDR3 protein: CASSMAPGRGGGYTF
CDR3 DNA: TGTGCCAGTAGTATGGCCCCGGGACGGGGCGGCGGCTACACCTTC

V gene: TRBV5-6
J gene: TRBJ2-3
clone size: .
D gene: .
CDR3 protein: CASSSTGTKADTQYF
CDR3 DNA: TGTGCCAGCAGCAGTACCGGGACCAAGGCAGATACGCAGTATTTT

V gene: TRBV6-4
J gene: TRBJ2-3
clone size: .
D gene: TRBD2
CDR3 protein: CASSASGGGTDTQYF
CDR3 DNA: TGTGCCAGCAGTGCCAGCGGGGGGGGCACAGATACGCAGTATTTT